Each of the 12 T cell receptor beta chains below was sequenced from the same sample in a study of blood T cell repertoires in COVID-19. Using immunoSEQ multiplex PCR, the repertoire was profiled, and TCRdb retains in-frame clones only, with some absent. The sample holds 210,000 or so clones, roughly nine tenths seen once. The source material was PBMCs or T cells enriched from blood (not recorded which). Source of these receptors: a man in his thirties or forties who had recovered from COVID-19.

The chain carries TRBV5-1 and TRBJ1-2, with 12 bases identical to TRBD1. Germline V gene sequence: CDR1 SGHRS, CDR2 YFSETQ. The V segment lost 3 bases and the J segment 4 bases; nucleotides outside the gene matches: 10. The CDR3 is made up of 17 amino acids. The CDR3 loop reads CASSSEGGTGGRYGYTF. The DNA of the CDR3 is TGCGCCAGCAGCTCTGAGGGTGGGACAGGGGGCCGCTATGGCTACACCTTC.

The V and J genes are TRBV7-5 and TRBJ2-2; TRBD1 was called by the table and not checked on the DNA. TRBV7-5 is designated a pseudogene. This CDR3 is built from 16 residues. CDR3 sequence (DNA): TGTGTCAGAAGGAACCGAGGACAGGGGGGCACCGGGGAGCTGTTTTTT. It is translated as CVRRNRGQGGTGELFF.

This clone was counted only a few times. The V and J genes are TRBV28 and TRBJ1-5, with 8 bases matching TRBD1. J lost 5 bases, V lost 5 bases, and 11 bases had no gene match. The CDR3 is 16 amino acids. From germline, CDR1 is MDHEN and CDR2 SYDVKM. CDR3 bases: TGTGCCAGCAGTAGATTCCAGGGGGCGCTGGATCAGCCCCAGCATTTT. Translating gives CASSRFQGALDQPQHF.

DNA for the CDR3: TGTGCCAGCAGTCCCTCGGCGGGGCGCCGCGGGTACGAGCAGTACTTC. Translating gives CASSPSAGRRGYEQYF. The chain couples TRBV28 to TRBJ2-7; TRBD2 might be the D (6 bases). Per germline, CDR1 MDHEN and CDR2 SYDVKM. CDR3 size: 16 residues. V lost 5 bases and J lost 4, with 21 bases in between.

The chain is built from TRBV30 and TRBJ1-6; tentative D call: TRBD1 (5 bases). The CDR3 covers 14 residues. CDR1 GTSNPN and CDR2 SVGIG come from the germline V gene (reference sequence). The V end lost 3 bases, the J end lost 6 bases, and 12 bases lay between the germline ends. The CDR3 DNA reads as TGTGCCTGGAGCCAGGGTTTTGGTAATTCACCCCTCCACTTT. Protein sequence: CAWSQGFGNSPLHF.

V is TRBV4-1 and J is TRBJ1-2, with D maybe TRBD1 (6 bases). Looked up from germline, CDR1 is MGHRA and CDR2 is YSYEKL. V lost 0 bases and J lost 6, with 17 bases in between. This CDR3 comprises 16 residues. The chain's CDR3 is CASSQDWGQGPNGYTF. CDR3 in DNA: TGCGCCAGCAGCCAAGATTGGGGGCAGGGTCCCAATGGCTACACCTTC.

This sequence joins TRBV27 and TRBJ2-2, with D possibly being TRBD2 (5 bases). The CDR3 has 19 residues. V lost 2 bases to trimming and J lost 2 bases, with 21 bases between them. The germline V gene has CDR1 MNHEY and CDR2 SMNVEV (reference sequence). The CDR3 nucleotides are TGTGCCAGCAGTTTAATTCGGGGTCAGTCCCGTCTAAACACCGGGGAGCTGTTTTTT. Translating gives CASSLIRGQSRLNTGELFF.

This rearrangement joins TRBV29-1 to TRBJ1-2, with 8 nucleotides matching TRBD1. V lost 6 bases and J lost 6; bases outside the gene matches: 15. Germline values: CDR1 SQVTM, CDR2 ANQGSEA. There are 15 residues in the CDR3. The CDR3 coding sequence is TGCAGCGTGGCCAGAAGACAGGGGATCGGGCATGGCTACACCTTC. Protein product: CSVARRQGIGHGYTF.

The chain is built from TRBV6-5 and TRBJ2-3, with 8 bases fitting TRBD2. CDR3 size: 15 residues. The V gene's germline CDR1 is MNHEY and CDR2 SVGAGI. Germline trimming cut 4 bases from V and 4 bases from J; bases unmatched to any gene: 7. Here the CDR3 DNA reads TGTGCCAGCAGTTCCCGGGGGGGCCTTTCAGATACGCAGTATTTT. This translates into CASSSRGGLSDTQYF.

This clone was observed a single time. The chain employs TRBV11-2 and TRBJ2-1, with 9 bases aligning to TRBD1. The V and J ends lost 3 bases and 10 bases, in that order; junction bases with no gene match: 7. The CDR3 sequence is 14 residues long. In germline, CDR1 is SGHAT, CDR2 FQNNGV. Here the CDR3 DNA reads TGTGCCAGCAGCTTGGGACAGGGAAGCAAAGAGCAGTTCTTC. It codes for CASSLGQGSKEQFF.

This clone was found a few times. This chain joins TRBV7-2 and TRBJ1-5, with unresolved D. The CDR3 contains 13 residues. The germline V and J ends were trimmed by 6 bases and 0 bases, with 6 bases remaining between them. Germline V CDR1 and CDR2: SGHTA, FQGNSA. For the CDR3, the DNA is TGTGCCAGCAGTAGTAGTAGCAATCAGCCCCAGCATTTT. It specifies CASSSSSNQPQHF.

This chain links TRBV5-8 with TRBJ2-3; a weak D match, TRBD2 (5 bases). Trimming left V 3 bases short and J 4 bases short, with 21 bases between. CDR3 length: 17 residues. CDR1 is SGHTS and CDR2 is YDEGEE in the germline V gene. The CDR3 reads CASSSPVEDRWSDTQYF. In DNA, the CDR3 is TGTGCCAGCAGCTCCCCGGTGGAGGATCGGTGGTCAGATACGCAGTATTTT.